What follows are 29 T cell receptor beta chains derived from one specimen sequenced in a study of Ad26.COV2.S vaccination and SARS-CoV-2 variants. Using immunoSEQ multiplex PCR, the repertoire was profiled, and TCRdb retains in-frame clones only, with some absent. This table holds 400,000 to 450,000 clones, approximately 92% found once. As to treatment: 15 to 20 received Ad26.COV2.S at low or high dose, single or two shots; 5 received placebo; per-sample allocation not given. Day 63 after the first injection of vaccine or placebo was the sampling time. This material consisted of peripheral blood, taken in a trial of Ad26.COV2.S vaccine versus placebo. These receptors came from a person between 18 and 59 years old who received the Ad26.COV2.S COVID-19 vaccine or a placebo.

The V and J genes are TRBV13 and TRBJ1-1; D gene ambiguous. The CDR3 consists of 12 residues. V gave up 4 bases and J gave up 1 base, with 4 bases separating them. CDR1 is PRHDT and CDR2 is FYEKMQ in the germline V gene (reference sequence). The CDR3 protein is CASSYGNTEAFF. The CDR3 nucleotides read TGTGCCAGCAGCTATGGGAACACTGAAGCTTTCTTT. Full variable domain (rest looked up from reference TRBV13 and TRBJ1-1): AAGVIQSPRHLIKEKRETATLKCYPIPRHDTVYWYQQGPGQDPQFLISFYEKMQSDKGSIPDRFSAQQFSDYHSELNMSSLELGDSALYFCASSYGNTEAFFGQGTRLTVV.

The V call is TRBV24-1, the J call TRBJ1-2, with a weak D call TRBD1 (6 bases). The CDR3 has 14 residues. Germline V gene lookup returns CDR1 KGHDR and CDR2 SFDVKD. The ends were cut back, 4 bases at V and 2 bases at J, with 10 bases in the middle. In DNA, the CDR3 is TGTGCCACCAGTGACCTCGACAGGAACTATGGCTACACCTTC. Residues: CATSDLDRNYGYTF.

The chain links TRBV5-1 to TRBJ1-6; D remains unclear. There are 13 residues in the CDR3. V was clipped by 5 bases and J by 10 bases, with 13 bases between them. Germline CDR1 is SGHRS and CDR2 is YFSETQ. This CDR3 is CASRKGIGSPLHF. CDR3 nucleotide sequence: TGCGCCAGCAGAAAGGGTATTGGATCACCCCTCCACTTT.

There are a few counts of this clone. J is TRBJ1-1 and V is TRBV7-2, with TRBD1 as a possible D gene (5 bases). Per germline, CDR1 SGHTA and CDR2 FQGNSA. This CDR3 is built from 13 residues. V lost 1 base and J 7 bases, leaving 10 bases between the germline ends. CDR3 sequence (DNA): TGTGCCAGCAGCTTAGTATCCGGGGGTGAAGCTTTCTTT. Amino acids: CASSLVSGGEAFF.

DNA of the CDR3: TGCAGCGTTTTAAACGTTGACTCAAATGAGCAGTTCTTC. As protein: CSVLNVDSNEQFF. The chain carries TRBV29-1 and TRBJ2-1; no firm D call. The V gene lost 5 bases and the J gene lost 7 bases, with 15 bases spanning the gap. Per germline, CDR1 SQVTM and CDR2 ANQGSEA. The length of the CDR3 is 13 residues.

This clone was detected only a few times. This chain connects TRBV27 to TRBJ1-4; D call uncertain. CDR1 is MNHEY, CDR2 SMNVEV, per germline (reference sequence). V was clipped by 8 bases and J by 0 bases, with 10 bases between them. The CDR3 loop spans 14 amino acids. CDR3 residues: CASGYGATNEKLFF. The CDR3 nucleotides are TGTGCCAGCGGGTACGGTGCAACTAATGAAAAACTGTTTTTT.

This clone was seen more than once but under ten times. The chain joins TRBV30 to TRBJ2-1, with 8 bases identical to TRBD2. The length of the CDR3 is 15 residues. V lost 0 bases, J lost 4 bases, and 5 bases stayed unmatched. Germline CDR1 is GTSNPN and CDR2 is SVGIG (reference sequence). The CDR3 bases are TGTGCCTGGAGTGTAACGGGAGGGGTATACAATGAGCAGTTCTTC. This codes for CAWSVTGGVYNEQFF.

The CDR3 loop is CASSPQTALNTEAFF. DNA of the CDR3: TGTGCCAGTAGTCCGCAGACAGCCCTGAACACTGAAGCTTTCTTT. The V gene is TRBV19, the J gene TRBJ1-1, with TRBD1 as a possible D gene (5 bases). V shed 5 bases and J shed 0 bases, with 13 bases lying between them. The CDR3 is made up of 15 amino acids. From germline, CDR1 is LNHDA and CDR2 SQIVND (reference sequence).

The chain combines TRBV6-5 with TRBJ1-2; no definite D call. V was cut by 0 bases and J by 2 bases, with 10 bases left in between. CDR1 and CDR2 (germline): MNHEY, SVGAGI. This CDR3 region has 15 residues. CDR3 nucleotide sequence: TGTGCCAGCAGTTACTCGTTAACGGGAAACTATGGCTACACCTTC. Translation: CASSYSLTGNYGYTF.

This chain joins TRBV4-3 and TRBJ1-4; TRBD1 matches at 8 bases. This CDR3 is 16 amino acids long. Trimming took 4 bases from V and 1 from J; bases not matched to a gene: 5. The germline gives CDR1 LGHNA, CDR2 YSLEER. The CDR3 is CASSLHTGGTNEKLFF. CDR3 DNA sequence: TGCGCCAGCAGCCTCCATACAGGGGGAACTAATGAAAAACTGTTTTTT.

The gene calls are TRBV12-3 or TRBV12-4 and TRBJ1-2; D unclear. The CDR3 is made up of 13 amino acids. The V end was cut by 1 base, the J end by 4 bases, with 7 bases between. The CDR3 here is CASSLESIYGYTF. CDR3 nucleotide sequence: TGTGCCAGCAGTTTAGAGAGCATCTATGGCTACACCTTC.

The chain joins TRBV5-1 to TRBJ2-4, with D unclear. Germline V gives CDR1 SGHRS, CDR2 YFSETQ. The CDR3 has 13 residues. The germline V and J ends were trimmed by 0 bases and 7 bases, with 8 bases remaining between them. CDR3 sequence reads: CASSLDLRNIQYF. The CDR3 DNA reads TGCGCCAGCAGCTTGGACCTGAGGAACATTCAGTACTTC.

The chain combines TRBV9 with TRBJ2-2; 7 positions agree with TRBD2. V was pared by 2 bases and J by 7 bases, with 5 bases of the junction left unmatched. The CDR3 contains 14 residues. Germline lookup yields CDR1 SGDLS and CDR2 YYNGEE. This chain's CDR3 is CASSVGGSNGELFF. The CDR3 nucleotides are TGTGCCAGCAGCGTGGGCGGGAGTAACGGGGAGCTGTTTTTT.

The rearrangement links TRBV19 to TRBJ1-2, with a tentative D call TRBD1 (6 bases). Germline-derived CDR1 and CDR2 are LNHDA and SQIVND (reference sequence). The V and J ends lost 3 bases and 0 bases respectively, with 17 bases between them. This CDR3 comprises 17 residues. The CDR3 DNA follows: TGTGCCAGTAGTATCGTTACAGGGTTGGGGACTAACTATGGCTACACCTTC. It is translated as CASSIVTGLGTNYGYTF.

The count of this clone is one. V and J are TRBV29-1 and TRBJ2-1, with TRBD1 identical over 10 bases. Germline CDR1 is SQVTM and CDR2 is ANQGSEA. V trimming: 0 bases; J trimming: 8 bases; junction bases outside the gene matches: 10. The CDR3 contains 16 residues. Here the CDR3 reads CSVEDQGTGVEYEQFF. The CDR3 coding sequence is TGCAGCGTTGAAGATCAGGGGACAGGGGTAGAATATGAGCAGTTCTTC.

The chain uses TRBV28 and TRBJ2-6; 11 bases are a match to TRBD1. Germline V gene data show CDR1 as MDHEN and CDR2 as SYDVKM. With V trimmed by 4 bases and J by 3 bases, 5 bases remained unmatched. The CDR3 has 17 amino acids. Here the CDR3 reads CASSSGQGAFGANVLTF. DNA of the CDR3: TGTGCCAGCAGTTCCGGACAGGGGGCGTTTGGGGCCAACGTCCTGACTTTC.

The chain has TRBV7-8 and TRBJ1-6; 7 nucleotides align to TRBD1. This CDR3 has 13 residues. V trimming: 8 bases; J trimming: 7 bases; junction bases outside the gene matches: 5. Looked up from germline, CDR1 is SGHVS and CDR2 is FQNEAQ. Written as DNA, the CDR3 is TGTGCCAGCGGGGGGACAGAAAATTCACCCCTCCACTTT. It specifies CASGGTENSPLHF.

J is TRBJ1-6 and V is TRBV4-1; 8 bases are shared with TRBD1. The CDR3 is 15 residues long. Trimming took 1 base from V and 8 from J; bases not matched to a gene: 4. Germline CDR1 reads MGHRA; CDR2 reads YSYEKL. The CDR3 is CASSQAQGGDSPLHF. The CDR3 DNA reads TGCGCCAGCAGCCAAGCACAGGGGGGGGATTCACCCCTCCACTTT.

The chain recombines TRBV27 with TRBJ1-1; the match to TRBD1 covers 7 bases. The CDR3 sequence is 14 residues long. Trimming removed 6 bases from V and 5 bases from J; junction bases left unmatched: 9. Germline V gene sequence: CDR1 MNHEY, CDR2 SMNVEV (reference sequence). CDR3 DNA: TGTGCCAGCAGAGAAGGGGGCGCCGAAACTGAAGCTTTCTTT. Translating it yields CASREGGAETEAFF.

The chain recombines TRBV28 with TRBJ2-2; 9 bases agree with TRBD1. V lost 5 bases, J lost 7 bases, and 11 bases stayed unmatched. There are 16 residues in the CDR3. Germline V gene lookup returns CDR1 MDHEN and CDR2 SYDVKM. The CDR3 is CASSNPGTGLGGELFF. The CDR3 bases are TGTGCCAGCAGTAACCCCGGGACAGGGTTGGGCGGGGAGCTGTTTTTT.

V usage is TRBV6-5 and J usage is TRBJ2-7, with 7 bases fitting TRBD2. The germline V gene has CDR1 MNHEY and CDR2 SVGAGI. The CDR3 sequence is 15 residues long. Germline trimming cut 0 bases from V and 3 bases from J; bases unmatched to any gene: 5. CDR3 nucleotide sequence: TGTGCCAGCAGTTACTCGCGGGAGATACGCTACGAGCAGTACTTC. Translating it yields CASSYSREIRYEQYF.

The CDR3 is CASSFVQGEAFF. CDR3 nucleotide sequence: TGTGCCAGCAGTTTCGTACAGGGTGAAGCTTTCTTT. The V and J genes are TRBV12-3 or TRBV12-4 and TRBJ1-1; perhaps TRBD1 as D (6 bases). Trimming shortened V by 3 bases and J by 7 bases, and 9 bases separated the two germline ends. This CDR3 has 12 residues.

The V and J genes are TRBV4-1 and TRBJ2-2; D remains unclear. This CDR3 comprises 13 residues. Germline V lookup: CDR1 MGHRA, CDR2 YSYEKL. With 1 base removed from V and 7 bases from J, the gap between germline ends came to 7 bases. The CDR3 sequence: CASSQAKGGELFF. Written as DNA, the CDR3 is TGCGCCAGCAGCCAAGCCAAAGGCGGGGAGCTGTTTTTT.

V usage is TRBV29-1 and J usage is TRBJ1-2, with TRBD1 matching 8 bases. The CDR3 sequence is 12 residues long. The germline CDR1 and CDR2 sequences are SQVTM and ANQGSEA. The junction had 6 bases not matched to a gene; V was cut back by 4 bases and J by 8 bases. Here the CDR3 DNA reads TGCAGCGTTGTGACGGACAGGGACGGCTACACCTTC. Amino acid sequence: CSVVTDRDGYTF.

The V call is TRBV13, the J call TRBJ2-2; 7 bases are shared with TRBD1. V was pared by 3 bases and J by 2 bases, with 6 bases of the junction left unmatched. This CDR3 comprises 16 residues. Germline CDR1 reads PRHDT; CDR2 reads FYEKMQ (reference sequence). The CDR3 loop reads CASSLRQGINTGELFF. The CDR3 DNA reads TGTGCCAGCAGCTTGAGACAGGGTATTAACACCGGGGAGCTGTTTTTT.

The V call is TRBV4-2, the J call TRBJ2-1; tentative D call: TRBD2 (5 bases). V lost 2 bases and J 4 bases, leaving 18 bases between the germline ends. CDR3 length equals 17 residues. Germline assignment: CDR1 LGHNA and CDR2 YNFKEQ. CDR3 coding DNA: TGTGCCAGCAGCCAAACTACTAGAGGGCGTTTATACAATGAGCAGTTCTTC. It codes for CASSQTTRGRLYNEQFF.

The V and J genes are TRBV4-3 and TRBJ1-3; D possibly corresponds to TRBD1 (6 bases). This CDR3 spans 14 amino acids. The V end lost 2 bases, the J end lost 1 base, and 6 bases lay between the germline ends. CDR1 and CDR2 from the germline V gene are LGHNA and YSLEER. In nucleotides, the CDR3 is TGCGCCAGCAGCCAACAGGGGTCTGGAAACACCATATATTTT. The encoded protein is CASSQQGSGNTIYF.

The chain recombines TRBV25-1 with TRBJ1-4, with D perhaps matching TRBD1 (5 bases). Germline V gene sequence: CDR1 MGHDK, CDR2 SYGVNS. V gave up 1 base and J gave up 8 bases, with 17 bases separating them. The CDR3 sequence is 16 residues long. CDR3 amino acids: CASSELLGGADEKLFF. CDR3 coding DNA: TGTGCCAGCAGTGAATTGCTGGGGGGAGCAGACGAAAAACTGTTTTTT.

V and J are TRBV13 and TRBJ1-2; D is undetermined. Deletions cut 0 bases from V and 7 bases from J, with 6 bases between. Germline assignment: CDR1 PRHDT and CDR2 FYEKMQ (reference sequence). CDR3 length equals 12 residues. CDR3 loop: CASSLGNLGYTF. The CDR3 DNA sequence: TGTGCCAGCAGCTTAGGTAACCTTGGCTACACCTTC.